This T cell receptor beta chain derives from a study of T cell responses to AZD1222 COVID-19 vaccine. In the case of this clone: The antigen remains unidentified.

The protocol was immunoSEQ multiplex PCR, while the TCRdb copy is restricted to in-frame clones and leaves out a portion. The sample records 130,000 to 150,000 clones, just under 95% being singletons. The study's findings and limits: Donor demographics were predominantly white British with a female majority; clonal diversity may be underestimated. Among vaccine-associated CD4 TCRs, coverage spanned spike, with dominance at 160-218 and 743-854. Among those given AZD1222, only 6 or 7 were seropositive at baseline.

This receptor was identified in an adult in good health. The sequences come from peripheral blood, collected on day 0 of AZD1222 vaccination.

The CDR3 sequence: CASSLVWAGDYGYTF. CDR3 nucleotide sequence: TGCGCCAGCAGCTTGGTTTGGGCAGGGGACTATGGCTACACCTTC. This chain connects TRBV5-1 to TRBJ1-2, with TRBD1 as a possible D gene (6 bases). Germline V gene data show CDR1 as SGHRS and CDR2 as YFSETQ. The CDR3 runs 15 residues. V shed 0 bases and J shed 3 bases, with 12 bases lying between them.